Sequencing of this TCR beta chain was carried out in a study of blood T cell repertoires in COVID-19. Across the whole study: Some COVID-19 samples were acute and others convalescent; all came from the United States, Italy and Spain. T cells, B-cell-depleted T cells, or PBMCs provided the cDNA or gDNA that served as material.

This clone was counted between two and nine times. This CDR3 is built from 14 residues. J lost 2 bases, V lost 6 bases, and 6 bases had no gene match. Germline V gives CDR1 SNHLY, CDR2 FYNNEI. Only in-frame clones appear in the TCRdb table, and some are missing; sequencing was by immunoSEQ multiplex PCR. The sample records 120,000 to 150,000 clones, 85% to 90% being singletons. Input material: peripheral blood. The origin of this receptor is a human donor in a cohort sampled during active COVID-19. The chain combines TRBV2 with TRBJ2-7, with TRBD1 matching over 8 bases. CDR3 in amino acids: CASSGGQGPYEQYF. The CDR3 DNA reads as TGTGCCAGCAGCGGTGGACAGGGCCCCTACGAGCAGTACTTC.